The 26 T cell receptor beta chains reported below all come from one sample, sequenced in a study of monozygotic twins with inflammatory bowel disease (dated by TCRdb to between 2019 and 2020). Library creation used 5' RACE. Sequencer: Illumina HiSeq 2500. The reads, reprocessed by TCRdb, yield one row per CDR3 protein sequence and no DNA. The data table for this sample lists 200,000 to 250,000 distinct CDR3 sequences. The ten largest clones take up 6% to 9% of the sample. Sequencing input: blood. These receptors were collected from a human donor with ulcerative colitis or Crohn's disease, or a healthy co-twin of an affected twin (not recorded which).

The chain combines TRBV18 with TRBJ2-1; TCRdb proposes TRBD2, but this gene call is untestable without DNA. There are 18 residues in the CDR3. Germline CDR1 and CDR2: KGHSH and LQKENI. The CDR3 loop is CASSPKGSGPIVYNEQFF.

This rearrangement joins TRBV5-1 to TRBJ1-2; the TCRdb D gene call, TRBD1, has no DNA to confirm it. The CDR3 is made up of 15 amino acids. Germline-derived CDR1 and CDR2 are SGHRS and YFSETQ. This chain's CDR3 is CASSTDQTGPYGYTF.

V gene TRBV7-3 combines with J gene TRBJ2-3; the TRBD2 assignment by TCRdb is unverifiable without DNA. This CDR3 region has 15 residues. Germline CDR1 SGHTA, CDR2 FQGTGA. The CDR3 is CASSLTAADTDTQYF.

This chain links TRBV5-1 with TRBJ1-1; the TRBD1 assignment by TCRdb is unverifiable without DNA. This CDR3 is 18 amino acids long. Germline V gene data show CDR1 as SGHRS and CDR2 as YFSETQ. CDR3 residues: CASSRRTDPGALNTEAFF.

The chain carries TRBV18 and TRBJ2-3. The V gene's germline CDR1 is KGHSH and CDR2 LQKENI. The CDR3 is made up of 15 amino acids. The CDR3 here is CASSPRAGHTDTQYF.

This chain connects TRBV6-1 to TRBJ1-4; TCRdb selects TRBD1, and the lack of DNA leaves this call unchecked. Germline V gene lookup returns CDR1 MNHNS and CDR2 SASEGT. The CDR3 covers 17 residues. CDR3 in amino acids: CASSGIGTGGPNEKLFF.

This sequence joins TRBV10-3 and TRBJ2-1; there is no DNA to check the TCRdb D call of TRBD2. CDR1 and CDR2 (germline): ENHRY, SYGVKD. The CDR3 is 14 residues long. The CDR3: CAISERGGDNEQFF.

V usage is TRBV12-3 or TRBV12-4 and J usage is TRBJ2-3. This CDR3 comprises 14 residues. The CDR3 here is CASSFGLARDTQYF.

Here the CDR3 reads CASSLTVYGELFF. The V call is TRBV5-1, the J call TRBJ2-2. CDR3 length equals 13 residues. Germline CDR1 and CDR2: SGHRS and YFSETQ.

This sequence joins TRBV25-1 and TRBJ2-2; TCRdb designates TRBD2, a call that cannot be tested without DNA. Germline V lookup: CDR1 MGHDK, CDR2 SYGVNS. This CDR3 comprises 14 residues. The CDR3 loop reads CASATSGKTGELFF.

This rearrangement joins TRBV7-6 to TRBJ1-6; TCRdb gives TRBD1 as the D gene, but with no DNA this cannot be confirmed. Germline CDR1 is SGHVS and CDR2 is FNYEAQ. The CDR3 runs to 16 residues. Here the CDR3 reads CASSQQIGTSNSPLHF.

V is TRBV5-1 and J is TRBJ1-1. Germline V CDR1 and CDR2: SGHRS, YFSETQ. This CDR3 spans 13 amino acids. This CDR3 reads CASSWDVNTEAFF.

The chain combines TRBV29-1 with TRBJ2-3. The CDR3 spans 13 residues. Germline V lookup: CDR1 SQVTM, CDR2 ANQGSEA. This CDR3 is CSVENLQADTQYF.

The chain's CDR3 is CASSSDRGGGNTIYF. The chain is built from TRBV7-2 and TRBJ1-3; TCRdb returns TRBD1, unconfirmable since there is no DNA. The germline V gene has CDR1 SGHTA and CDR2 FQGNSA. This CDR3 region has 15 residues.

This chain connects TRBV5-1 to TRBJ2-3. Germline lookup yields CDR1 SGHRS and CDR2 YFSETQ. The CDR3 has 13 residues. CDR3 region: CASNSGMGDTQYF.

The rearrangement links TRBV20-1 to TRBJ2-3; TCRdb reports TRBD1, a call that lacks DNA to check it against. This CDR3 contains 13 residues. Germline V CDR1 and CDR2: DFQATT, SNEGSKA (reference sequence). The CDR3 region is CSASGGSTDTQYF.

The chain is built from TRBV30 and TRBJ1-3; TCRdb names TRBD1, which stays unverified in the absence of DNA. CDR1 is GTSNPN, CDR2 SVGIG, per germline (reference sequence). The CDR3 is 20 amino acids. This CDR3 is CAWGPRPGQGPYHSGNTIYF.

The V gene is TRBV27, the J gene TRBJ2-5. Germline assignment: CDR1 MNHEY and CDR2 SMNVEV (reference sequence). This CDR3 is 14 amino acids long. CDR3 in amino acids: CASWWLWFQETQYF.

The V gene is TRBV30, the J gene TRBJ1-5; TCRdb's D call of TRBD1 is untestable without DNA. CDR1 is GTSNPN, CDR2 SVGIG, per germline (reference sequence). The CDR3 is 14 residues long. CDR3 sequence reads: CAWSAGPINQPQHF.

The CDR3 protein is CASSSAGDEETQYF. The chain employs TRBV27 and TRBJ2-5; no DNA is available, so the TRBD2 call from TCRdb remains unchecked. Germline loops: CDR1 MNHEY, CDR2 SMNVEV (reference sequence). The CDR3 sequence is 14 residues long.

The rearrangement links TRBV4-2 to TRBJ2-7; the D call from TCRdb, TRBD2, cannot be confirmed without DNA. CDR3 length: 15 amino acids. Germline-derived CDR1 and CDR2 are LGHNA and YNFKEQ. CDR3 sequence reads: CASSPSAAGGYEQYF.

The chain combines TRBV2 with TRBJ1-1; the TCRdb call, TRBD1, lacks DNA for checking. Germline V CDR1 and CDR2: SNHLY, FYNNEI. The CDR3 sequence is 14 residues long. Here the CDR3 reads CASTLRGMNTEAFF.

The chain's CDR3 is CASRETSGGLFPEQFF. The chain links TRBV2 to TRBJ2-1; TCRdb proposes TRBD2, but this gene call is untestable without DNA. This CDR3 has 16 amino acids. Germline CDR1 and CDR2: SNHLY and FYNNEI.

V usage is TRBV5-5 and J usage is TRBJ1-6. CDR1 is SGHKS and CDR2 is YYEKEE in the germline V gene (reference sequence). The CDR3 sequence is 14 residues long. This CDR3 is CASSLWEYNSPLHF. Full variable domain (outside the CDR3, taken from reference TRBV5-5 and TRBJ1-6): DAGVTQSPTHLIKTRGQQVTLRCSPISGHKSVSWYQQVLGQGPQFIFQYYEKEERGRGNFPDRFSARQFPNYSSELNVNALLLGDSALYLCASSLWEYNSPLHFGNGTRLTVT.

V and J are TRBV7-2 and TRBJ1-5. The germline V gene has CDR1 SGHTA and CDR2 FQGNSA. The CDR3 is made up of 13 amino acids. CDR3 in amino acids: CASSLGTYQPQHF.

The genes are TRBV9 and TRBJ2-5; the D call from TCRdb, TRBD2, cannot be confirmed without DNA. The CDR3 is 15 residues long. Per germline, CDR1 SGDLS and CDR2 YYNGEE. CDR3 amino acids: CASSVGLAEGETQYF.